Each of the 24 T cell receptor beta chains below was sequenced from the same sample in a study of early T cells in non-severe SARS-CoV-2 infection. One entry per CDR3 protein results from TCRdb running MiXCR on the 5' RACE reads. The profile shows about 97,000 distinct CDR3 sequences, around 10% of them singletons. The source material was whole blood, sampled at baseline. All receptors derive from an adult who was a healthcare worker with PCR-confirmed SARS-CoV-2 infection or an uninfected control (not recorded which).

This clonotype was recorded a few times. This chain connects TRBV7-2 to TRBJ2-7; D is uncertain. This CDR3 contains 14 residues. The V and J ends lost 0 bases and 2 bases respectively, with 8 bases between them. Germline V gene lookup returns CDR1 SGHTA and CDR2 FQGNSA. The CDR3: CASSLAAVTYEQYF. Written as DNA, the CDR3 is TGTGCCAGCAGCTTAGCGGCGGTAACCTACGAGCAGTACTTC.

This clonotype was detected ten times or more. The V and J genes are TRBV29-1 and TRBJ1-4; the match to TRBD1 covers 8 bases. Germline lookup yields CDR1 SQVTM and CDR2 ANQGSEA. CDR3 length: 13 residues. The V segment lost 6 bases and the J segment 6 bases; nucleotides outside the gene matches: 6. CDR3 loop: CSVTTGGDEKLFF. CDR3 nucleotide sequence: TGCAGCGTCACTACAGGGGGAGATGAAAAACTGTTTTTT.

In this sample, this clonotype turned up many times. The chain is built from TRBV7-2 and TRBJ1-5; no clear D. Trimming left V 3 bases short and J 3 bases short, with 12 bases between. Germline lookup yields CDR1 SGHTA and CDR2 FQGNSA. The CDR3 covers 15 residues. In nucleotides, the CDR3 is TGTGCCAGCAGCTTGAGGGTCAATAACAATCAGCCCCAGCATTTT. It specifies CASSLRVNNNQPQHF.

There are a few counts of this clonotype. The chain carries TRBV6-6 and TRBJ1-2, with 7 bases identical to TRBD1. V dropped 5 bases and J dropped 0; count of bases not matched to a gene: 6. Germline V lookup: CDR1 MNHNY, CDR2 SVGAGI (reference sequence). The CDR3 spans 15 residues. The CDR3 nucleotides read TGTGCCAGCAGTGAACGGGACAGATCTAACTATGGCTACACCTTC. It encodes CASSERDRSNYGYTF.

This clonotype showed up just a few times. The gene calls are TRBV27 and TRBJ2-3, with D perhaps being TRBD1 or TRBD2 (5 bases each). The CDR3 is 16 amino acids. The germline gives CDR1 MNHEY, CDR2 SMNVEV (reference sequence). V was shortened by 6 bases and J by 4 bases, with 20 bases between the two germline ends. CDR3 amino acids: CASSRTRGGDPDTQYF. Here the CDR3 DNA reads TGTGCCAGCAGCCGAACTCGGGGCGGAGATCCAGATACGCAGTATTTT.

This clonotype showed up many times. The V and J genes are TRBV7-2 and TRBJ1-2, with TRBD1 identical over 7 bases. CDR3 size: 13 residues. The V gene's germline CDR1 is SGHTA and CDR2 FQGNSA. The ends lost 2 bases at V and 5 bases at J; junction bases unmatched: 2. This chain's CDR3 is CASSLLQGYGYTF. In DNA form, the CDR3 reads TGTGCCAGCAGCTTATTACAGGGGTATGGCTACACCTTC.

This clonotype has more than one count but fewer than ten. At one of its ends the junction is not consistent with the germline gene, which may arise from a read error. J is TRBJ2-4 and V is TRBV19; 7 bases map to TRBD1. In germline, CDR1 is LNHDA, CDR2 SQIVND (reference sequence). The CDR3 spans 12 residues. The chain's CDR3 is CASSNFDRAQDF. CDR3 nucleotide sequence: TGTGCCAGTAGTAACTTTGACAGGGCTCAGGACTTC. Supplemented by reference TRBV19 and TRBJ2-4, the full variable domain reads DGGITQSPKYLFRKEGQNVTLSCEQNLNHDAMYWYRQDPGQGLRLIYYSQIVNDFQKGDIAEGYSVSREKKESFPLTVTSAQKNPTAFYLCASSNFDRAQDFGAGTRLSVL.

The chain joins TRBV6-5 to TRBJ2-7; unclear D gene. Germline CDR1 reads MNHEY; CDR2 reads SVGAGI. Trimming took off 6 bases at V and 5 bases at J, with 14 bases between the two ends. The CDR3 extends over 13 amino acids. In DNA, the CDR3 is TGTGCCAGCAGCCCTAGGGTTGAGGACGAGCAGTACTTC. Its protein product is CASSPRVEDEQYF.

Only a few counts were recorded for this clonotype. The chain carries TRBV5-1 and TRBJ2-2; tentative D call: TRBD2 (6 bases). The V and J ends lost 4 bases and 0 bases respectively, with 13 bases between them. This CDR3 region has 16 residues. Germline CDR1 is SGHRS and CDR2 is YFSETQ. The CDR3 DNA sequence: TGCGCCAGCAGCAGAGGAGGGGTCGCGAACACCGGGGAGCTGTTTTTT. Amino acids: CASSRGGVANTGELFF.

The chain couples TRBV10-3 to TRBJ1-5; a weak D match, TRBD1 (5 bases). CDR1 is ENHRY, CDR2 SYGVKD, per germline. V was clipped by 2 bases and J by 3 bases, with 14 bases between them. There are 16 residues in the CDR3. CDR3 loop: CAISEVVGGTNQPQHF. The CDR3 bases are TGTGCCATCAGTGAGGTTGTGGGGGGAACCAATCAGCCCCAGCATTTT.

This rearrangement joins TRBV20-1 to TRBJ2-5; 14 nucleotides agree with TRBD2. The CDR3 consists of 18 residues. Germline CDR1 and CDR2: DFQATT and SNEGSKA (reference sequence). Losses at the gene ends were 6 bases for V and 0 bases for J; bases not matched to a gene: 12. The CDR3 loop reads CSAPPGLAGALYQETQYF. CDR3 coding DNA: TGCAGTGCCCCCCCGGGACTAGCGGGAGCTCTGTACCAAGAGACCCAGTACTTC.

A few counts support this clonotype. The chain combines TRBV10-3 with TRBJ2-1, with D maybe TRBD2 (5 bases). Germline V gene lookup returns CDR1 ENHRY and CDR2 SYGVKD. This CDR3 spans 14 amino acids. The V and J ends lost 3 bases and 2 bases respectively, with 8 bases between them. The CDR3 nucleotides are TGTGCCATCAGTGAAGAAGCGGCCTACAATGAGCAGTTCTTC. Protein sequence: CAISEEAAYNEQFF.

The chain links TRBV6-5 to TRBJ1-2; no definite D call. Trimming removed 2 bases from V and 3 bases from J, with 10 bases in between. Germline CDR1 is MNHEY and CDR2 is SVGAGI. CDR3 length: 14 residues. The CDR3 spells CASSYAGRDYGYTF. Written as DNA, the CDR3 is TGTGCCAGCAGTTACGCGGGGAGGGACTATGGCTACACCTTC.

Ten or more counts support this clonotype. The V gene is TRBV19, the J gene TRBJ2-2; D unresolved. The length of the CDR3 is 13 residues. Trimming took off 2 bases at V and 4 bases at J, with 5 bases between the two ends. Looked up from germline, CDR1 is LNHDA and CDR2 is SQIVND (reference sequence). The CDR3 DNA reads as TGTGCCAGTAGTATATCTATCACCGGGGAGCTGTTTTTT. It encodes CASSISITGELFF.

This clonotype was seen ten or more times. The chain carries TRBV7-6 and TRBJ2-1; 10 nucleotides line up with TRBD1. The length of the CDR3 is 16 residues. The V and J ends lost 5 bases and 7 bases, in that order; junction bases with no gene match: 11. Per germline, CDR1 SGHVS and CDR2 FNYEAQ. In DNA, the CDR3 is TGTGCCAGCAGCCATTCAACCGGGACAGGGGTAAATGAGCAGTTCTTC. Translation gives CASSHSTGTGVNEQFF.

This clonotype was seen many times. The genes are TRBV20-1 and TRBJ2-1; perhaps TRBD2 as D (6 bases). Between the trimmed V and J ends, which lost 6 bases and 6 bases, there was a span of 18 bases. Per germline, CDR1 DFQATT and CDR2 SNEGSKA (reference sequence). The CDR3 has 14 residues. This CDR3 is CSAPASAYLNEQFF. The CDR3 DNA reads as TGCAGTGCCCCGGCTAGCGCTTACCTCAATGAGCAGTTCTTC.

This clonotype showed up just a few times. V is TRBV7-9 and J is TRBJ2-2; TRBD1 matches at 8 bases. Germline V gene data show CDR1 as SEHNR and CDR2 as FQNEAQ (reference sequence). Unmatched junction bases numbered 11, after V lost 7 bases and J lost 4 bases. This CDR3 comprises 16 residues. The CDR3 loop is CASTQGGQAITGELFF. As DNA, the CDR3 is TGTGCCAGCACCCAAGGGGGACAGGCCATCACCGGGGAGCTGTTTTTT.

The chain joins TRBV30 to TRBJ1-6; D is possibly TRBD1 (5 bases). Germline V gene data show CDR1 as GTSNPN and CDR2 as SVGIG (reference sequence). The CDR3 consists of 13 residues. Trimming removed 7 bases at V and 5 bases at J, with 12 bases between. CDR3 nucleotides: TGTGCCTCTACGGGACCTAATAATTCACCCCTCCACTTT. Amino acids: CASTGPNNSPLHF. The whole variable domain, remainder taken from reference TRBV30 and TRBJ1-6, is SQTIHQWPATLVQPVGSPLSLECTVEGTSNPNLYWYRQAAGRGLQLLFYSVGIGQISSEVPQNLSASRPQDRQFILSSKKLLLSDSGFYLCASTGPNNSPLHFGNGTRLTVT.

This clonotype was seen more than once but under ten times. The gene calls are TRBV20-1 and TRBJ2-1; TRBD2 agrees at 10 bases. CDR3 length equals 15 residues. Germline trimming cut 0 bases from V and 4 bases from J; bases unmatched to any gene: 3. CDR1 is DFQATT, CDR2 SNEGSKA, per germline (reference sequence). CDR3 protein: CSARDPSGGYNEQFF. The CDR3 nucleotides read TGCAGTGCTAGAGACCCTAGCGGGGGATACAATGAGCAGTTCTTC.

There are a few counts of this clonotype. The chain joins TRBV7-3 to TRBJ2-3, with TRBD2 matching 13 bases. J lost 1 base, V lost 0 bases, and 10 bases had no gene match. CDR1 and CDR2 (germline): SGHTA, FQGTGA. The CDR3 totals 20 residues. CDR3 in amino acids: CASSLTSGTSGARGTDTQYF. In DNA, the CDR3 is TGTGCCAGCAGCTTAACTTCCGGGACTAGCGGGGCGAGGGGCACAGATACGCAGTATTTT. Supplemented by reference TRBV7-3 and TRBJ2-3, the full variable domain reads GAGVSQTPSNKVTEKGKYVELRCDPISGHTALYWYRQSLGQGPEFLIYFQGTGAADDSGLPNDRFFAVRPEGSVSTLKIQRTERGDSAVYLCASSLTSGTSGARGTDTQYFGPGTRLTVL.

This clonotype was counted a few times. The genes are TRBV7-2 and TRBJ1-2; D call uncertain. CDR1 and CDR2 from the germline V gene are SGHTA and FQGNSA. Between the trimmed V and J ends, which lost 3 bases and 7 bases, there was a span of 15 bases. The CDR3 extends over 14 amino acids. The CDR3 nucleotides are TGTGCCAGCAGCTTCAACGGGCAGTCCGTTGGCTACACCTTC. This codes for CASSFNGQSVGYTF.

V is TRBV12-3 or TRBV12-4 and J is TRBJ1-6, with D maybe TRBD1 (6 bases). The germline V and J ends were trimmed by 4 bases and 10 bases, with 20 bases remaining between them. The CDR3 totals 16 residues. DNA for the CDR3: TGTGCCAGCAGTTCCCCTACGGCCAGGGGTTGGTCACCCCTCCACTTT. It translates to CASSSPTARGWSPLHF.

This clonotype was seen more than once but under ten times. For the CDR3, the DNA is TGCAGTGCTAGGGACCCTAGCGGGAACACAGAGACCCAGTACTTC. Its protein is CSARDPSGNTETQYF. The chain recombines TRBV20-1 with TRBJ2-5; 9 bases align to TRBD2. Germline V gene sequence: CDR1 DFQATT, CDR2 SNEGSKA (reference sequence). The CDR3 is 15 amino acids. J gave up 4 bases and V 3 bases, and 9 bases lay outside the gene matches.

Concerning this clonotype: A much larger clone differs from this one at a single base, so this may be a read error. This chain joins TRBV15 and TRBJ2-1, with TRBD2 matching over 13 bases. Germline V lookup: CDR1 LNHNV, CDR2 YYDKDF (reference sequence). This CDR3 comprises 15 residues. CDR3 residues: CATSTGTSGIREKFF. The DNA of the CDR3 is TGTGCCACCAGCACCGGGACTAGCGGGATACGTGAGAAGTTCTTC.